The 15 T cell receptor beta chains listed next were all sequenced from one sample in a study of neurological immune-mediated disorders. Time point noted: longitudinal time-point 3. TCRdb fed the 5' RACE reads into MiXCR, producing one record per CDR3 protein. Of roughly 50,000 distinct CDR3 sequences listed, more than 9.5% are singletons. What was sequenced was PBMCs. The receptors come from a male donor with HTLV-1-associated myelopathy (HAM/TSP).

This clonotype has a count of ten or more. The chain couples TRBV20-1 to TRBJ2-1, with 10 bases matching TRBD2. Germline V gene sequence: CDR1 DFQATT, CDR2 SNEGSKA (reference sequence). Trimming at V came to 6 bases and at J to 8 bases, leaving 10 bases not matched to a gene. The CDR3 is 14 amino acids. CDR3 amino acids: CSALSGGALYEQFF. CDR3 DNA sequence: TGCAGTGCGTTGAGCGGGGGGGCTTTATATGAGCAGTTCTTC.

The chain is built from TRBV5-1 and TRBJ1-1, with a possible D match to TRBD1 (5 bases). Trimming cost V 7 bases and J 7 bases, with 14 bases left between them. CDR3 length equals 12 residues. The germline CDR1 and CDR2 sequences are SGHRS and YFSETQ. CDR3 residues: CASLNRDREAFF. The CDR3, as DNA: TGCGCCAGCCTAAACCGGGACCGTGAAGCTTTCTTT.

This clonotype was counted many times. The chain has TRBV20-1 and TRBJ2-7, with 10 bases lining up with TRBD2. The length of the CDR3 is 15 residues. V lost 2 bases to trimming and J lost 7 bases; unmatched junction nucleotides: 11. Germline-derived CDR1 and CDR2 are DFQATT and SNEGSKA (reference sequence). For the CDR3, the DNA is TGCAGTGCTAGACAGGTAGCGGGGGGAAGGCGGGAGCAGTACTTC. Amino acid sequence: CSARQVAGGRREQYF.

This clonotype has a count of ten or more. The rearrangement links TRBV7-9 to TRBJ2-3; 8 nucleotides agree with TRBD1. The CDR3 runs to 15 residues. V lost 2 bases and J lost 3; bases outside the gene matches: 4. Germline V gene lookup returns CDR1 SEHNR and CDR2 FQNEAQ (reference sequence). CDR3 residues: CASSLTTGATDTQYF. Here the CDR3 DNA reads TGTGCCAGCAGCTTAACGACAGGGGCGACAGATACGCAGTATTTT.

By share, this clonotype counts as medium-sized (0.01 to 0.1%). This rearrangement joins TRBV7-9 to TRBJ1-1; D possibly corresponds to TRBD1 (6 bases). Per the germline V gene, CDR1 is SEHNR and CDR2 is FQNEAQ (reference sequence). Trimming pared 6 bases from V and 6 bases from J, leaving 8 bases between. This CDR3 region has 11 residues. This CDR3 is CASRQGSEAFF. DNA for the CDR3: TGTGCCAGCAGACAGGGTTCTGAAGCTTTCTTT.

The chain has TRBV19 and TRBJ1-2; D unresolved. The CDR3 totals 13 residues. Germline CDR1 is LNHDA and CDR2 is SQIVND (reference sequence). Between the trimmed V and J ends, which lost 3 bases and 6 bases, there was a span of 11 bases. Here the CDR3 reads CASSMWDIDGYTF. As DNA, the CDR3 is TGTGCCAGTAGTATGTGGGATATCGATGGCTACACCTTC.

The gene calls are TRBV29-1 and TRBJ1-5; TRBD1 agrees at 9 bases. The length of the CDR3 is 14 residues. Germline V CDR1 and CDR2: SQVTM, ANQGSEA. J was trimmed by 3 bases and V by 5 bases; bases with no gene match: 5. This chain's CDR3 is CSVTTGGDNQPQHF. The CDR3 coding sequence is TGCAGCGTTACAACAGGGGGCGACAATCAGCCCCAGCATTTT.

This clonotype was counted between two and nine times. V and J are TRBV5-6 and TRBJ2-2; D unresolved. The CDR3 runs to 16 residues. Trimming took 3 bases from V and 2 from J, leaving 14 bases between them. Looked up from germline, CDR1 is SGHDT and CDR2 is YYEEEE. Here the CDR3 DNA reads TGTGCCAGCAGCTCTCCCGGCCGGAGAAACACCGGGGAGCTGTTTTTT. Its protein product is CASSSPGRRNTGELFF.

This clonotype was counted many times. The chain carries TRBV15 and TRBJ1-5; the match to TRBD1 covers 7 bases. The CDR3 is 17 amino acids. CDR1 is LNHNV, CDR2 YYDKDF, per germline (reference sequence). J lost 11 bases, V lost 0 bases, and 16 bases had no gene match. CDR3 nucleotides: TGTGCCACCAGCAGAGAGGGCCTTGCAGTAGCCAGGGGGACCCAGCATTTT. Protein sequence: CATSREGLAVARGTQHF.

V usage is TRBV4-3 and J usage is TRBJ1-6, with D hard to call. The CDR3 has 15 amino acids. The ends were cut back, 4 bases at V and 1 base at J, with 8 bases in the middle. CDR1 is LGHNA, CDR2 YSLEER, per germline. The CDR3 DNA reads TGCGCCAGCAGCCGGGTTTGGTCCTATAATTCACCCCTCCACTTT. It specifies CASSRVWSYNSPLHF.

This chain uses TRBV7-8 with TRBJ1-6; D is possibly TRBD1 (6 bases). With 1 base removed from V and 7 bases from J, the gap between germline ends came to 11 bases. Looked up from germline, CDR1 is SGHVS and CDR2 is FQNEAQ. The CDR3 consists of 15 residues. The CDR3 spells CASSLGDKRNSPLHF. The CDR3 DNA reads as TGTGCCAGCAGCTTAGGGGACAAGAGGAATTCACCCCTCCACTTT.

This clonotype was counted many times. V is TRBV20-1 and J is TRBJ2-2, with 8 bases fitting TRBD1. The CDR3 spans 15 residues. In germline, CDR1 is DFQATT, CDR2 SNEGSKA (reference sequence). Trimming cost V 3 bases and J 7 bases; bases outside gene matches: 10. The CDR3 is CSASPGTGYIGELFF. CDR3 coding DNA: TGCAGTGCTAGTCCCGGGACAGGTTACATCGGGGAGCTGTTTTTT.

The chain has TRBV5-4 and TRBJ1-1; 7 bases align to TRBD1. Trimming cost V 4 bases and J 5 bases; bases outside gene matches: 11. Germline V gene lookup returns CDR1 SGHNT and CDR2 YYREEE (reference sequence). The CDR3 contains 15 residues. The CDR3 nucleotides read TGTGCCAGCAGCATGAGGGACAGTGGAGGGACTGAAGCTTTCTTT. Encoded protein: CASSMRDSGGTEAFF.

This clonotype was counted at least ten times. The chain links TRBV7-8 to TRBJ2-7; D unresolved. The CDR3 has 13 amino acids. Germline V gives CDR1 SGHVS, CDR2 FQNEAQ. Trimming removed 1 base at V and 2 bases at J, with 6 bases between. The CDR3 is CASSLGETYEQYF. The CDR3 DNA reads TGTGCCAGCAGCTTAGGAGAAACCTACGAGCAGTACTTC.

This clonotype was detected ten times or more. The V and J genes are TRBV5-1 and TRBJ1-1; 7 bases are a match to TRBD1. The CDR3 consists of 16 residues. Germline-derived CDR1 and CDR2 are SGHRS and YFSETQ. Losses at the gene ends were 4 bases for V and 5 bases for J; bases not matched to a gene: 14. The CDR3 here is CASSLTGANIETEAFF. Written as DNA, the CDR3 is TGCGCCAGCAGCCTCACAGGGGCTAACATCGAGACTGAAGCTTTCTTT. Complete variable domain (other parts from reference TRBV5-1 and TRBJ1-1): KAGVTQTPRYLIKTRGQQVTLSCSPISGHRSVSWYQQTPGQGLQFLFEYFSETQRNKGNFPGRFSGRQFSNSRSEMNVSTLELGDSALYLCASSLTGANIETEAFFGQGTRLTVV.